The 20 T cell receptor beta chains below were found in one sample sequenced in a study of blood T cell repertoires in COVID-19. TCRdb's copy holds only in-frame clones and misses some; the assay was immunoSEQ multiplex PCR. The profile shows more than 250,000 clones, around 83% of them singletons. The sequencing input was peripheral blood. The source of these receptors is a woman in her 50s with acute or convalescent COVID-19.

This clone came up once. This chain connects TRBV18 to TRBJ1-1; 10 nucleotides agree with TRBD1. Trimming at V came to 6 bases and at J to 3 bases, leaving 4 bases not matched to a gene. The germline V gene has CDR1 KGHSH and CDR2 LQKENI. The CDR3 length is 14 residues. The CDR3 sequence is CASSSGTGDTEAFF. The DNA of the CDR3 is TGTGCCAGCTCCTCCGGGACAGGGGACACTGAAGCTTTCTTT.

This sequence joins TRBV7-9 and TRBJ1-1; a weak D match, TRBD1 (6 bases). Germline lookup yields CDR1 SEHNR and CDR2 FQNEAQ (reference sequence). The CDR3 runs 16 residues. V lost 5 bases, J lost 1 base, and 17 bases lay in between. The CDR3: CASSRLSGATNTEAFF. The CDR3 DNA is TGTGCCAGCAGCCGTCTGTCAGGGGCTACGAACACTGAAGCTTTCTTT.

The V gene is TRBV6-1, the J gene TRBJ1-5, with TRBD1 as a possible D gene (6 bases). CDR3 length: 17 residues. V was pared by 3 bases and J by 0 bases, with 15 bases between. Per the germline V gene, CDR1 is MNHNS and CDR2 is SASEGT. The CDR3 coding sequence is TGTGCCAGCAGTGACAGGGGTCTGACGGCTAGCAATCAGCCCCAGCATTTT. Translation gives CASSDRGLTASNQPQHF.

V and J are TRBV5-1 and TRBJ2-3, with D perhaps matching TRBD2 (5 bases). Looked up from germline, CDR1 is SGHRS and CDR2 is YFSETQ. There are 13 residues in the CDR3. The V gene lost 3 bases and the J gene lost 0 bases, with 5 bases spanning the gap. The DNA for the CDR3 is TGCGCCAGCAGCTGGACTAGCACAGATACGCAGTATTTT. Encoded protein: CASSWTSTDTQYF.

This rearrangement joins TRBV19 to TRBJ1-6, with 11 nucleotides matching TRBD1. J was trimmed by 9 bases and V by 4 bases; bases with no gene match: 5. Germline V gene data show CDR1 as LNHDA and CDR2 as SQIVND (reference sequence). The length of the CDR3 is 15 residues. The CDR3 coding sequence is TGTGCCAGTAGTAGAAAGGGGACAGGGGGTTCACCCCTCCACTTT. Its translation is CASSRKGTGGSPLHF.

CDR3 sequence: CASSSQTGSEAFF. CDR3 nucleotide sequence: TGTGCCAGCAGCTCGCAGACAGGGTCTGAAGCTTTCTTT. The V and J genes are TRBV7-3 and TRBJ1-1; 7 bases are a match to TRBD1. Germline values: CDR1 SGHTA, CDR2 FQGTGA. This CDR3 is built from 13 residues. The J segment lost 6 bases and the V segment lost 4 bases, leaving 5 bases of the junction unmatched.

The rearrangement uses TRBV6-2 or TRBV6-3 and TRBJ2-2, with 11 nucleotides matching TRBD1. Germline lookup yields CDR1 MNHEY and CDR2 SVGEGT. V trimming: 3 bases; J trimming: 5 bases; junction bases outside the gene matches: 8. The CDR3 is 17 amino acids. CDR3 bases: TGTGCCAGCAGTTATCTCGGACAGGGGGCGCGAACCGGGGAGCTGTTTTTT. Residues: CASSYLGQGARTGELFF.

V usage is TRBV2 and J usage is TRBJ2-5, with D possibly being TRBD2 (6 bases). This CDR3 region has 16 residues. Germline lookup yields CDR1 SNHLY and CDR2 FYNNEI. V dropped 2 bases and J dropped 4 bases, with 17 bases sitting between them. CDR3: CASSELPGSVGETQYF. The CDR3 DNA sequence: TGTGCCAGCAGTGAACTGCCCGGGAGTGTTGGAGAGACCCAGTACTTC.

This chain joins TRBV5-1 and TRBJ1-5, with 7 bases that match TRBD1. The germline V gene encodes CDR1 SGHRS and CDR2 YFSETQ. This CDR3 contains 13 residues. V lost 1 base to trimming and J lost 5 bases; unmatched junction nucleotides: 0. The CDR3 region has the DNA TGCGCCAGCAGCTTGCAGGGGGATCAGCCCCAGCATTTT. Protein: CASSLQGDQPQHF. Full variable domain (outside the CDR3, taken from reference TRBV5-1 and TRBJ1-5): KAGVTQTPRYLIKTRGQQVTLSCSPISGHRSVSWYQQTPGQGLQFLFEYFSETQRNKGNFPGRFSGRQFSNSRSEMNVSTLELGDSALYLCASSLQGDQPQHFGDGTRLSIL.

The chain couples TRBV5-4 to TRBJ2-1; the D gene is possibly TRBD1 (6 bases). V lost 3 bases, J lost 4 bases, and 17 bases lay in between. The CDR3 spans 16 residues. Per germline, CDR1 SGHNT and CDR2 YYREEE (reference sequence). The CDR3 DNA reads as TGTGCCAGCAGCTACTTTACAGGGACCTTGTACAATGAGCAGTTCTTC. Translation gives CASSYFTGTLYNEQFF.

The gene calls are TRBV7-2 and TRBJ1-1, with D possibly matching TRBD1 (5 bases). Germline V lookup: CDR1 SGHTA, CDR2 FQGNSA. This CDR3 is built from 13 residues. Trimming cost V 5 bases and J 4 bases, with 11 bases left between them. The DNA for the CDR3 is TGTGCCAGCAGCACCGTGGGGGGCACTGAAGCTTTCTTT. It yields the protein CASSTVGGTEAFF.

The chain joins TRBV5-5 to TRBJ1-4; unclear D gene. The CDR3 loop spans 14 amino acids. CDR1 is SGHKS, CDR2 YYEKEE, per germline (reference sequence). Trimming removed 2 bases at V and 5 bases at J, with 10 bases between. The CDR3 spells CASSFGLPNEKLFF. Written as DNA, the CDR3 is TGTGCCAGCAGCTTTGGACTCCCCAATGAAAAACTGTTTTTT.

This clone is a singleton in its sample. In DNA form, the CDR3 reads TGTGCCAGCAGTCAACGCGCCACCCTGTTTTTT. Translated, it gives CASSQRATLFF. This chain connects TRBV6-2 or TRBV6-3 to TRBJ1-4; D unresolved. Germline V gene sequence: CDR1 MNHEY, CDR2 SVGEGT. The V end was cut by 5 bases, the J end by 14 bases, with 12 bases between. This CDR3 is 11 amino acids long.

V usage is TRBV6-5 and J usage is TRBJ1-1; D might be TRBD1 (5 bases). The V gene's germline CDR1 is MNHEY and CDR2 SVGAGI. The V end lost 0 bases, the J end lost 3 bases, and 11 bases lay between the germline ends. CDR3 length: 15 amino acids. The DNA of the CDR3 is TGTGCCAGCAGTTACTCATCCCGGGGGGACACTGAAGCTTTCTTT. Translating gives CASSYSSRGDTEAFF.

Here the CDR3 DNA reads TGTGCCTGGAGTCCCTACCCCCGGGGCACCGGGGAGCTGTTTTTT. Translation gives CAWSPYPRGTGELFF. The chain links TRBV30 to TRBJ2-2; perhaps TRBD2 as D (5 bases). The CDR3 totals 15 residues. V was cut by 2 bases and J by 4 bases, with 14 bases left in between. CDR1 GTSNPN and CDR2 SVGIG come from the germline V gene (reference sequence).

The V gene is TRBV30, the J gene TRBJ2-3; 10 bases line up with TRBD2. CDR3 length: 14 residues. J lost 6 bases, V lost 3 bases, and 6 bases had no gene match. The V gene's germline CDR1 is GTSNPN and CDR2 SVGIG (reference sequence). The CDR3 DNA is TGTGCCTGGAGGGCTAGCGGGGGTCTGGATACGCAGTATTTT. Its translation: CAWRASGGLDTQYF.

V and J are TRBV5-4 and TRBJ1-2; 9 nucleotides agree with TRBD1. The ends lost 3 bases at V and 7 bases at J; junction bases unmatched: 7. The CDR3 is made up of 14 amino acids. Germline CDR1 and CDR2: SGHNT and YYREEE (reference sequence). In DNA, the CDR3 is TGTGCCAGCAGCTCTCTCGGGACAGGGAGTGGCTACACCTTC. As protein: CASSSLGTGSGYTF.

This chain uses TRBV11-2 with TRBJ1-1, with unresolved D. Trimming stripped 5 bases from V and 0 bases from J, with 10 bases between. The germline gives CDR1 SGHAT, CDR2 FQNNGV. This CDR3 region has 14 residues. Here the CDR3 reads CASSQTSLNTEAFF. For the CDR3, the DNA is TGTGCCAGCAGCCAAACATCACTGAACACTGAAGCTTTCTTT.

The chain joins TRBV6-5 to TRBJ2-2; 10 bases agree with TRBD2. V was pared by 2 bases and J by 3 bases, with 3 bases of the junction left unmatched. This CDR3 comprises 16 residues. Germline CDR1 is MNHEY and CDR2 is SVGAGI. This chain's CDR3 is CASSYAGLAYTGELFF. In nucleotides, the CDR3 is TGTGCCAGCAGTTACGCGGGACTAGCGTACACCGGGGAGCTGTTTTTT.

This chain uses TRBV20-1 with TRBJ1-1; unclear D gene. The length of the CDR3 is 10 residues. With 6 bases removed from V and 8 bases from J, the gap between germline ends came to 10 bases. Germline assignment: CDR1 DFQATT and CDR2 SNEGSKA (reference sequence). The CDR3 here is CSAQRGEAFF. The CDR3 coding sequence is TGCAGTGCCCAACGAGGGGAAGCTTTCTTT.